This is a list of T cell receptor beta chains from one sample in a study of T cell responses to AZD1222 COVID-19 vaccine. Sequenced by immunoSEQ multiplex PCR; TCRdb stores in-frame clones only, minus some. The sample has some 130,000 clones; 90% to 95% are singletons. The sequencing used peripheral blood, collected on day 0 of AZD1222 vaccination. The source is an adult in good health. Each CDR3 is given with its conserved first and last residue. A D gene is named only where the DNA matches it firmly. Clone size appears in some rows only: once, few, many, or a class for an expanded clone.

j_call: TRBJ1-5; d_call: .; v_call: TRBV28; cdr3_length: 15; clone_size: .; cdr3_nt: TGTGCCACTTCTGTCCAGACAGGCTACAATCAGCCCCAGCATTTT; cdr3_aa: CATSVQTGYNQPQHF
j_call: TRBJ1-6; d_call: .; v_call: TRBV10-3; cdr3_length: 17; clone_size: .; cdr3_nt: TGTGCCATCAGGGAGGGGGGACTGCACTCCTATAATTCACCCCTCCACTTT; cdr3_aa: CAIREGGLHSYNSPLHF
j_call: TRBJ1-3; d_call: .; v_call: TRBV6-6; cdr3_length: 17; clone_size: .; cdr3_nt: TGTGCCAGCAGTCCCAGGGGTTCTCCAAAGGGCGGAAACACCATATATTTT; cdr3_aa: CASSPRGSPKGGNTIYF
j_call: TRBJ1-1; d_call: .; v_call: TRBV19; cdr3_length: 16; clone_size: .; cdr3_nt: TGTGCCAGTAGTACGGCGGGGAGGGGCAGGGCCACTGAAGCTTTCTTT; cdr3_aa: CASSTAGRGRATEAFF
j_call: TRBJ2-3; d_call: TRBD1; v_call: TRBV6-1; cdr3_length: 16; clone_size: .; cdr3_nt: TGTGCCAGCAGTGAAGCGATTAGGGGGCGGACAGATACGCAGTATTTT; cdr3_aa: CASSEAIRGRTDTQYF
j_call: TRBJ1-2; d_call: TRBD1; v_call: TRBV5-1; cdr3_length: 17; clone_size: .; cdr3_nt: TGCGCCAGCAGCTTGGGTGTCTCCAGGGGGCGAAACTATGGCTACACCTTC; cdr3_aa: CASSLGVSRGRNYGYTF
j_call: TRBJ2-7; d_call: TRBD1; v_call: TRBV7-2; cdr3_length: 16; clone_size: .; cdr3_nt: TGTGCCAGCAGCTTAACCGGGACAGGGGGGTTCTACGAGCAGTACTTC; cdr3_aa: CASSLTGTGGFYEQYF
j_call: TRBJ1-4; d_call: .; v_call: TRBV21-1; cdr3_length: 17; clone_size: .; cdr3_nt: TGTGCCAGCAGCGCCCGCCATGGGAGGGGGCCTTATGAAAAACTGTTTTTT; cdr3_aa: CASSARHGRGPYEKLFF
j_call: TRBJ2-7; d_call: .; v_call: TRBV11-3; cdr3_length: 17; clone_size: few; cdr3_nt: TGTGCCAGCAGCTTAGGGCTGGGCAGGGGACGAACCTACGAGCAGTACTTC; cdr3_aa: CASSLGLGRGRTYEQYF
j_call: TRBJ2-1; d_call: .; v_call: TRBV11-3; cdr3_length: 12; clone_size: .; cdr3_nt: TGTGCCAGCAGCTTCTCCTACAATGAGCAGTTCTTC; cdr3_aa: CASSFSYNEQFF
j_call: TRBJ1-2; d_call: TRBD1; v_call: TRBV5-6; cdr3_length: 16; clone_size: once; cdr3_nt: TGTGCCAGCAGCGATCCTCTTCGGGACAGGAACGTGGGCTACACCTTC; cdr3_aa: CASSDPLRDRNVGYTF
j_call: TRBJ1-4; d_call: .; v_call: TRBV15; cdr3_length: 13; clone_size: .; cdr3_nt: TGTGCCACCAGACTCCAGGGGAGAGAAAAACTGTTTTTT; cdr3_aa: CATRLQGREKLFF
j_call: TRBJ1-6; d_call: .; v_call: TRBV7-2; cdr3_length: 12; clone_size: .; cdr3_nt: TGTGCCAGCAGCTTAATAAATTCACCCCTCCACTTT; cdr3_aa: CASSLINSPLHF
j_call: TRBJ1-6; d_call: TRBD1; v_call: TRBV6-1; cdr3_length: 16; clone_size: .; cdr3_nt: TGTGCCAGCAGTGGGGGACAGGGGTCATATAATTCACCCCTCCACTTT; cdr3_aa: CASSGGQGSYNSPLHF
j_call: TRBJ1-2; d_call: .; v_call: TRBV30; cdr3_length: 12; clone_size: .; cdr3_nt: TGTGCCTGGTTGGTACGGCGCTATGGCTACACCTTC; cdr3_aa: CAWLVRRYGYTF
j_call: TRBJ1-6; d_call: TRBD1; v_call: TRBV16; cdr3_length: 16; clone_size: .; cdr3_nt: TGTGCCAGCAGCCAAATGAACAGGGGATCGGATTCACCCCTCCACTTT; cdr3_aa: CASSQMNRGSDSPLHF
j_call: TRBJ1-1; d_call: .; v_call: TRBV4-2; cdr3_length: 14; clone_size: .; cdr3_nt: TGTGCCAGCAGCCAAGAAGGGACCCCCGCTGAAGCTTTCTTT; cdr3_aa: CASSQEGTPAEAFF
j_call: TRBJ1-6; d_call: TRBD1; v_call: TRBV18; cdr3_length: 15; clone_size: .; cdr3_nt: TGTGCCAGCTCACCAGGACAGGGGTATAATTCACCCCTCCACTTT; cdr3_aa: CASSPGQGYNSPLHF
j_call: TRBJ2-4; d_call: .; v_call: TRBV6-1; cdr3_length: 14; clone_size: .; cdr3_nt: TGTGCCAGCAGTGAAGGACCAGGGGAAAACATTCAGTACTTC; cdr3_aa: CASSEGPGENIQYF
j_call: TRBJ1-5; d_call: .; v_call: TRBV4-1; cdr3_length: 16; clone_size: .; cdr3_nt: TGCGCCAGCAGTCCGGGGGCCGGATATAGCAATCAGCCCCAGCATTTT; cdr3_aa: CASSPGAGYSNQPQHF
j_call: TRBJ2-5; d_call: TRBD2; v_call: TRBV7-2; cdr3_length: 15; clone_size: .; cdr3_nt: TGTGCCAGCAGCGTAGCGGGGGGGGCCTTGGAGACCCAGTACTTC; cdr3_aa: CASSVAGGALETQYF
j_call: TRBJ1-1; d_call: .; v_call: TRBV7-9; cdr3_length: 12; clone_size: once; cdr3_nt: TGTGCCAGCAGCCCCTCCAACACTGAAGCTTTCTTT; cdr3_aa: CASSPSNTEAFF
j_call: TRBJ1-1; d_call: .; v_call: TRBV7-3; cdr3_length: 13; clone_size: .; cdr3_nt: TGTGCCAGCAGCTTAGAGGGTAACACTGAAGCTTTCTTT; cdr3_aa: CASSLEGNTEAFF
j_call: TRBJ1-1; d_call: .; v_call: TRBV30; cdr3_length: 12; clone_size: .; cdr3_nt: TGTGCCTGGAGTTCAGGGGCCGCGGGAGCTTTCTTT; cdr3_aa: CAWSSGAAGAFF
j_call: TRBJ2-7; d_call: .; v_call: TRBV18; cdr3_length: 15; clone_size: .; cdr3_nt: TGTGCCAGCTCACCAGGCGGTACCAGCTCCTACGAGCAGTACTTC; cdr3_aa: CASSPGGTSSYEQYF
j_call: TRBJ1-2; d_call: .; v_call: TRBV12-3/TRBV12-4; cdr3_length: 13; clone_size: few; cdr3_nt: TGTGCCAGCAGGGCAAGGGACCCGTATGGCTACACCTTC; cdr3_aa: CASRARDPYGYTF
j_call: TRBJ2-7; d_call: .; v_call: TRBV11-2; cdr3_length: 12; clone_size: .; cdr3_nt: TGTGCCAGCAGCTTTGCAGGGAGCGAGCAGTACTTC; cdr3_aa: CASSFAGSEQYF
j_call: TRBJ1-5; d_call: .; v_call: TRBV3-1/TRBV3-2; cdr3_length: 13; clone_size: .; cdr3_nt: TGTGCCAGCAGCCAAGGGGAAAGTCAGCCCCAGCATTTT; cdr3_aa: CASSQGESQPQHF
j_call: TRBJ1-1; d_call: .; v_call: TRBV3-1/TRBV3-2; cdr3_length: 14; clone_size: once; cdr3_nt: TGTGCCAGCAGCCAGGGGGGGTCGGGCACTGAAGCTTTCTTT; cdr3_aa: CASSQGGSGTEAFF
j_call: TRBJ2-3; d_call: .; v_call: TRBV1; cdr3_length: 19; clone_size: .; cdr3_nt: TGCACCAGCAGCCAAGATCGTTCCGGGGGGGGACCTAGCACAGATACGCAGTATTTT; cdr3_aa: CTSSQDRSGGGPSTDTQYF
j_call: TRBJ1-6; d_call: .; v_call: TRBV14; cdr3_length: 13; clone_size: .; cdr3_nt: TGTGCCAGCAGCCTTGCAGGGCTGCTACCCCTCCACTTT; cdr3_aa: CASSLAGLLPLHF
j_call: TRBJ1-4; d_call: .; v_call: TRBV6-2/TRBV6-3; cdr3_length: 15; clone_size: .; cdr3_nt: TGTGCCAGCAGCCATAACGGAAGGGGGAATGAAAAACTGTTTTTT; cdr3_aa: CASSHNGRGNEKLFF
j_call: TRBJ2-7; d_call: .; v_call: TRBV7-2; cdr3_length: 14; clone_size: .; cdr3_nt: TGTGCCAGCAGCTTAGTATGGGGCCCCTACGAGCAGTACTTC; cdr3_aa: CASSLVWGPYEQYF
j_call: TRBJ1-5; d_call: TRBD1; v_call: TRBV29-1; cdr3_length: 16; clone_size: once; cdr3_nt: TGCAGCGTTCCACTAATGGACAGGGTTAGCAATCAGCCCCAGCATTTT; cdr3_aa: CSVPLMDRVSNQPQHF
j_call: TRBJ1-1; d_call: TRBD1; v_call: TRBV18; cdr3_length: 17; clone_size: once; cdr3_nt: TGTGCCAGCTCACCACCGGGACAGGGGGCAGGGGGCACTGAAGCTTTCTTT; cdr3_aa: CASSPPGQGAGGTEAFF
j_call: TRBJ2-5; d_call: TRBD2; v_call: TRBV3-1/TRBV3-2; cdr3_length: 15; clone_size: once; cdr3_nt: TGTGCCAGCACCCCTCTAGCGGGGGCCCAAGAGACCCAGTACTTC; cdr3_aa: CASTPLAGAQETQYF
j_call: TRBJ1-1; d_call: TRBD1; v_call: TRBV5-4; cdr3_length: 15; clone_size: .; cdr3_nt: TGTGCCAGCAGCTTGGGTGGGACAGGGCAGACTGAAGCTTTCTTT; cdr3_aa: CASSLGGTGQTEAFF
j_call: TRBJ1-2; d_call: TRBD1; v_call: TRBV11-2; cdr3_length: 13; clone_size: .; cdr3_nt: TGTGCCAGCAGCCCCAGACAGGGGGATGGCTACACCTTC; cdr3_aa: CASSPRQGDGYTF
j_call: TRBJ1-6; d_call: .; v_call: TRBV10-3; cdr3_length: 14; clone_size: once; cdr3_nt: TGTGCCATCAGCCTAAACAGGGATAATTCACCCCTCCACTTT; cdr3_aa: CAISLNRDNSPLHF